These 4 T cell receptor beta chains were all obtained from the same sample, sequenced in a study of neurological immune-mediated disorders. In TCRdb, the 5' RACE reads were re-called with MiXCR into one record per CDR3 protein. The top ten clones hold approximately 7.1% of a sample with tens of thousands of distinct CDR3 sequences, 3% to 4.5% of them seen once. The material sequenced was PBMCs. Receptors originate from a man in his 60s with multiple sclerosis.

This clonotype appeared many times. This rearrangement joins TRBV3-1 to TRBJ1-1, with TRBD1 matching over 7 bases. The CDR3 is made up of 12 amino acids. Germline V gives CDR1 LGHDT, CDR2 YNNKEL (reference sequence). V lost 2 bases, J lost 10 bases, and 4 bases stayed unmatched. The CDR3 DNA reads TGTGCCAGCAGCCAATGGACAGGAGGAGCTTTCTTT. Its translation is CASSQWTGGAFF.

Many counts were recorded for this clonotype. This sequence joins TRBV6-1 and TRBJ2-1, with no clear D. CDR1 and CDR2 from the germline V gene are MNHNS and SASEGT. The CDR3 covers 14 residues. V shed 4 bases and J shed 7 bases, with 14 bases lying between them. CDR3 in amino acids: CASSVTGPKNEQFF. The CDR3 region has the DNA TGTGCCAGCAGTGTCACCGGGCCAAAGAATGAGCAGTTCTTC.

This clonotype showed up many times. The chain employs TRBV28 and TRBJ1-4, with 10 positions matching TRBD1. The CDR3 has 16 residues. Unmatched junction bases numbered 5, after V lost 3 bases and J lost 4 bases. Germline CDR1 is MDHEN and CDR2 is SYDVKM. CDR3 loop: CASSLPGTGVNEKLFF. CDR3 nucleotides: TGTGCCAGCAGTTTGCCCGGGACAGGGGTTAATGAAAAACTGTTTTTT.

This clonotype was seen more than once but under ten times. Written as DNA, the CDR3 is TGTGCCAGCAGGATTAGGGGGAACACTGAAGCTTTCTTT. It translates to CASRIRGNTEAFF. The chain recombines TRBV11-2 with TRBJ1-1; a possible D gene is TRBD1 (5 bases). Trimming took off 6 bases at V and 1 base at J, with 9 bases between the two ends. The V gene's germline CDR1 is SGHAT and CDR2 FQNNGV. The CDR3 is 13 residues long.